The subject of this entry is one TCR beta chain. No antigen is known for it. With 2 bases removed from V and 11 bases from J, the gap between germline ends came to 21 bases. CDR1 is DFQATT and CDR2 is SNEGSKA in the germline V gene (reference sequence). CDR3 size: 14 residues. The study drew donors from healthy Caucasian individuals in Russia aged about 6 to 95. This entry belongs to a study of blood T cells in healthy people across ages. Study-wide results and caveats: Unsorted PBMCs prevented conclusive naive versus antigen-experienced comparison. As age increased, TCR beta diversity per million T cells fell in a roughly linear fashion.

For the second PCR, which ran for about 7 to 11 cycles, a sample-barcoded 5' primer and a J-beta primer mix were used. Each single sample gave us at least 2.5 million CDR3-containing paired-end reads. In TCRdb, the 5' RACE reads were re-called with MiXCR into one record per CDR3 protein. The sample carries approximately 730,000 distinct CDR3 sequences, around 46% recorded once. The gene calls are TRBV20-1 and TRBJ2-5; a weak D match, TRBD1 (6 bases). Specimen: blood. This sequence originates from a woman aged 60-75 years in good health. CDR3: CSARWQGRVNEQYF. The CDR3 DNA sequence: TGCAGTGCTAGATGGCAGGGGAGAGTCAATGAGCAGTACTTC.